These T cell receptor beta chains were read from a single sample in a study of cytomegalovirus exposure and HLA in healthy donors. Data came from immunoSEQ multiplex PCR; TCRdb stores just in-frame clones and leaves some out. Of about 80,000 clones detected, 62% appear once; the ten largest clones hold 4.4%. Sequences were obtained from PBMCs. These receptors all come from a male donor in good health and CMV-seropositive. The CDR3 runs from the conserved cysteine through the conserved F or W. A D gene is named only where the DNA matches it firmly. Size values are once, few and many counts, or a class for expanded clones, and some rows have none.

-,TRBV7-2,TRBJ2-5,-,CANSLGEGGTQYF,TGTGCCAACAGCTTAGGGGAGGGGGGTACCCAGTACTTC
once,TRBV6-6,TRBJ2-1,TRBD1,CASSYEAGGIYEQFF,TGTGCCAGCAGTTACGAGGCAGGGGGCATCTATGAGCAGTTCTTC
-,TRBV6-5,TRBJ1-5,-,CASRRGSNQPQHF,TGTGCCAGCAGGCGAGGCAGCAATCAGCCCCAGCATTTT
-,TRBV2,TRBJ2-4,TRBD1,CASSAADREAKNIQYF,TGTGCCAGCAGCGCTGCGGACAGGGAGGCCAAAAACATTCAGTACTTC
-,TRBV7-8,TRBJ1-6,-,CASSLVAGQANSPLHF,TGTGCCAGCAGCTTAGTGGCAGGCCAAGCTAATTCACCCCTCCACTTT
-,TRBV28,TRBJ1-5,-,CASRPSVKSQPQHF,TGTGCCAGCAGACCCTCGGTGAAGAGTCAGCCCCAGCATTTT
-,TRBV9,TRBJ1-3,-,CASSVARGNTIYF,TGTGCCAGCAGCGTAGCTCGGGGGAACACCATATATTTT
-,TRBV5-4,TRBJ2-5,TRBD2,CASSYGGSPEETQYF,TGTGCCAGCAGCTACGGGGGGAGCCCCGAAGAGACCCAGTACTTC
-,TRBV5-6,TRBJ1-1,-,CASSSNRALNTEAFF,TGTGCCAGCAGCTCAAACAGGGCCTTGAACACTGAAGCTTTCTTT
-,TRBV27,TRBJ2-1,TRBD1,CASTAGGWDEQFF,TGTGCCAGCACTGCAGGGGGTTGGGATGAGCAGTTCTTC
-,TRBV7-3,TRBJ2-1,-,CASSPSDSSYNEQFF,TGTGCCAGCAGCCCTTCAGACAGTTCCTACAATGAGCAGTTCTTC
-,TRBV18,TRBJ2-2,TRBD1,CASSGRGQVYGELFF,TGTGCCAGCTCAGGCAGGGGGCAAGTCTACGGGGAGCTGTTTTTT
-,TRBV4-3,TRBJ2-7,TRBD2,CASSQSGISYEQYF,TGCGCCAGCAGCCAAAGCGGGATCTCCTACGAGCAGTACTTC
-,TRBV5-4,TRBJ2-2,TRBD2,CASSLGTSGGTGELFF,TGTGCCAGCAGCTTAGGGACTAGCGGGGGGACCGGGGAGCTGTTTTTT
few,TRBV29-1,TRBJ1-1,-,CSVAIEEAFF,TGCAGCGTCGCTATCGAGGAAGCTTTCTTT
-,TRBV6-1,TRBJ1-5,TRBD1,CASSGQGRNNQPQHF,TGTGCCAGCAGTGGACAGGGGAGGAACAATCAGCCCCAGCATTTT
-,TRBV10-3,TRBJ2-7,-,CAISETTYEQYF,TGTGCCATCAGTGAGACTACCTACGAGCAGTACTTC